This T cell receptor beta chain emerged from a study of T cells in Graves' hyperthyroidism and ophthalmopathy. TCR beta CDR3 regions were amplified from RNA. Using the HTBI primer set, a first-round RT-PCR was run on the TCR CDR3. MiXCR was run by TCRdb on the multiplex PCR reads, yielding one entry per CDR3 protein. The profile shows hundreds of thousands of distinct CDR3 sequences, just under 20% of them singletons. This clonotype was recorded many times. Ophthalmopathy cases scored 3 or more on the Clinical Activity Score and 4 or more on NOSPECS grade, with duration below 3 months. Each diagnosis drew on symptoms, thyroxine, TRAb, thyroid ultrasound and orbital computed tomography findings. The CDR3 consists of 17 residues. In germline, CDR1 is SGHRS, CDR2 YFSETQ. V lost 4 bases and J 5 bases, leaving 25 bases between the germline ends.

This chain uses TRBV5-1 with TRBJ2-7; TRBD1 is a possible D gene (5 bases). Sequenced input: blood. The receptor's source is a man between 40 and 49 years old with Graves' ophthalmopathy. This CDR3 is CASSNRPNQGSGNEQYF. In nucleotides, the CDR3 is TGCGCCAGCAGCAATCGGCCTAATCAGGGCAGTGGAAACGAGCAGTACTTC.